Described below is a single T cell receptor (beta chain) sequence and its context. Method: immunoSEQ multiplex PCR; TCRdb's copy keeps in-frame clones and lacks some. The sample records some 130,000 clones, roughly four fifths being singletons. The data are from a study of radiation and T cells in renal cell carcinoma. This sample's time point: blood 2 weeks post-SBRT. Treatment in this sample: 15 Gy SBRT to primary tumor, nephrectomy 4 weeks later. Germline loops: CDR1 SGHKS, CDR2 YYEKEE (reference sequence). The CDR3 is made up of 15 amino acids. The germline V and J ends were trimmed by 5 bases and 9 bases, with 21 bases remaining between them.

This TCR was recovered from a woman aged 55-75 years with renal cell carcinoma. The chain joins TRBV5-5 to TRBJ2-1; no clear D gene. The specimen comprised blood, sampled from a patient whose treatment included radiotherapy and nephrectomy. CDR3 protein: CASSPLWGGEGEQFF. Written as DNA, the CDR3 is TGTGCCAGCAGTCCCTTATGGGGTGGGGAAGGTGAGCAGTTCTTC.